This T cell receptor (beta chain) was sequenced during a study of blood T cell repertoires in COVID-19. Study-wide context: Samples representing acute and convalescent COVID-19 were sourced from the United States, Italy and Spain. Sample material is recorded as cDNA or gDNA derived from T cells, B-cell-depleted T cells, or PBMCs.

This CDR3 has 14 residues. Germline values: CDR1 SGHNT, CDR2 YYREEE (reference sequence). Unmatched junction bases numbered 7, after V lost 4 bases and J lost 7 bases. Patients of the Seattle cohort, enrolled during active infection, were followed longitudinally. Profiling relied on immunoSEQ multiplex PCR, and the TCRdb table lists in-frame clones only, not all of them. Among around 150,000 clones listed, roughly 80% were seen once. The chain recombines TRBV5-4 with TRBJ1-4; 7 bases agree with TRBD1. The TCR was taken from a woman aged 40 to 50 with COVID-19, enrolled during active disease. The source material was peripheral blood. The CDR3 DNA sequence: TGTGCCAGCAGCCAACAGGGGCGGCCTGAAAAACTGTTTTTT. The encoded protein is CASSQQGRPEKLFF.